Each of the 3 T cell receptor beta chains below was sequenced from the same sample in a study of human T cells and chemical hapten exposure. Indicated time point: patch test 1, 2 weeks after DPC sensitization. Noted treatment: therapeutic diphenylcyclopropenone sensitization with weekly scalp DPC. TCRdb processed the RACE reads anew with MiXCR; each CDR3 protein has one entry. The sample has about 120,000 distinct CDR3 sequences, roughly an eighth seen once. The sequences come from whole blood, collected in connection with sensitization to the hapten diphenylcyclopropenone (DPC). Every receptor here comes from a man aged 18 to 35 with alopecia areata. Some clones in this sample may be carry-over from other donors' samples.

The J gene is TRBJ2-3, the V gene TRBV11-2, with a possible D match to TRBD1 (5 bases). Trimming stripped 5 bases from V and 2 bases from J, with 11 bases between. Germline V gene sequence: CDR1 SGHAT, CDR2 FQNNGV. CDR3 length: 14 amino acids. CDR3 DNA sequence: TGTGCCAGCAGCCATCAGGGAAACACAGATACGCAGTATTTT. Protein: CASSHQGNTDTQYF.

CDR3 in amino acids: CASSGDRVEGSNQPQHF. The CDR3 nucleotides are TGCGCCAGCAGTGGGGACAGGGTCGAGGGCAGCAATCAGCCCCAGCATTTT. V and J are TRBV10-2 and TRBJ1-5; 9 bases align to TRBD1. Trimming took 4 bases from V and 1 from J; bases not matched to a gene: 8. The CDR3 loop spans 17 amino acids. The germline CDR1 and CDR2 sequences are WSHSY and SAAADI.

This rearrangement joins TRBV4-3 to TRBJ2-5; 9 nucleotides match TRBD1. The germline gives CDR1 LGHNA, CDR2 YSLEER. Trimming cost V 1 base and J 5 bases; bases outside gene matches: 11. This CDR3 spans 17 amino acids. CDR3 nucleotide sequence: TGCGCCAGCAGCCAAGCCCCGGGACAGGGAATGGGGGAGACCCAGTACTTC. Translation: CASSQAPGQGMGETQYF.